The 8 T cell receptor beta chains reported below all come from one sample, sequenced in a study of T cell changes during pregnancy in multiple sclerosis. Sequencing used immunoSEQ multiplex PCR; TCRdb keeps in-frame clones, though not all of them. Of 40,000 to 45,000 clones detected, nearly 90% appear once; the ten largest clones hold roughly 1.1%. The material was CD4+ T cells from peripheral blood mononuclear cells, obtained in the first trimester of pregnancy. Receptor source: a female donor with multiple sclerosis, enrolled in a pregnancy study.

This chain uses TRBV5-1 with TRBJ2-7, with D possibly matching TRBD1 (6 bases). Germline V gives CDR1 SGHRS, CDR2 YFSETQ. There are 13 residues in the CDR3. V lost 4 bases and J lost 4, with 12 bases in between. CDR3 region: CASSLGHQYEQYF. The CDR3 coding sequence is TGCGCCAGCAGCCTGGGACACCAGTACGAGCAGTACTTC. The full variable domain, rest sourced from reference TRBV5-1 and TRBJ2-7, is KAGVTQTPRYLIKTRGQQVTLSCSPISGHRSVSWYQQTPGQGLQFLFEYFSETQRNKGNFPGRFSGRQFSNSRSEMNVSTLELGDSALYLCASSLGHQYEQYFGPGTRLTVT.

This clone showed up just once. The genes are TRBV7-2 and TRBJ2-7; no definite D call. V was trimmed by 0 bases and J by 4 bases, leaving 10 bases between them. The CDR3 sequence is 14 residues long. Germline V lookup: CDR1 SGHTA, CDR2 FQGNSA. This CDR3 is CASSLARSEYEQYF. The CDR3 region has the DNA TGTGCCAGCAGCTTAGCGCGGTCGGAATACGAGCAGTACTTC.

The V and J genes are TRBV7-8 and TRBJ2-7; 9 nucleotides line up with TRBD2. This CDR3 contains 15 residues. The trim removed 2 bases at V and 4 bases at J, leaving 6 bases unmatched. Per the germline V gene, CDR1 is SGHVS and CDR2 is FQNEAQ. CDR3 nucleotide sequence: TGTGCCAGCAGCTTATTAGTTAGCGGGAGTTACGAGCAGTACTTC. Amino acids: CASSLLVSGSYEQYF.

This chain uses TRBV9 with TRBJ2-1; 7 bases map to TRBD2. Per the germline V gene, CDR1 is SGDLS and CDR2 is YYNGEE. This CDR3 contains 15 residues. V trimming: 0 bases; J trimming: 2 bases; junction bases outside the gene matches: 2. For the CDR3, the DNA is TGTGCCAGCAGCGTAGTCAGCGGGACCTACAATGAGCAGTTCTTC. It yields the protein CASSVVSGTYNEQFF.

This clone was seen just once. The V and J genes are TRBV7-2 and TRBJ2-1; 12 positions match TRBD2. Germline lookup yields CDR1 SGHTA and CDR2 FQGNSA. CDR3 length equals 16 residues. J lost 7 bases, V lost 5 bases, and 9 bases had no gene match. The CDR3 is CASSGKGTSGSNEQFF. CDR3 nucleotides: TGTGCCAGCAGCGGAAAGGGGACTAGCGGGTCGAATGAGCAGTTCTTC.

The V gene is TRBV7-2, the J gene TRBJ2-1, with D perhaps matching TRBD2 (6 bases). CDR1 is SGHTA, CDR2 FQGNSA, per germline. This CDR3 is built from 16 residues. Trimming left V 3 bases short and J 9 bases short, with 21 bases between. CDR3 loop: CASSLLRGAGMSEQFF. CDR3 nucleotides: TGTGCCAGCAGCTTGCTAAGGGGCGCGGGAATGAGTGAGCAGTTCTTC.

This rearrangement joins TRBV7-5 to TRBJ1-2; the table calls TRBD1, which could not be checked here. TRBV7-5 is a recognized pseudogene. This CDR3 has 15 residues. CDR3 DNA sequence: TGTGTCAGAAGCTTATTAAGTCGGACAGACTATGGCTACACCTTC. Its protein product is CVRSLLSRTDYGYTF.

V and J are TRBV11-3 and TRBJ2-3, with 7 bases identical to TRBD1. In germline, CDR1 is SGHNT, CDR2 YENEEA. V shed 5 bases and J 0 bases; nucleotides not matched to a gene: 5. The CDR3 has 15 residues. CDR3 coding DNA: TGTGCCAGCAGCGAAGGACAGGCGAGCACAGATACGCAGTATTTT. Translated: CASSEGQASTDTQYF.